This TCR beta chain was obtained from a study of OX40 agonist ivuxolimab in advanced cancers. Notes on the research overall: Ivuxolimab was an agonistic, fully human IgG2 monoclonal antibody directed against OX40 (CD134), a costimulatory receptor. Among the approximately 50 dose-escalation patients, about 20 had hepatocellular carcinoma, roughly 15 melanoma, 9 renal cell carcinoma and 9 head and neck cancer. Peripheral TCRbeta sequencing was intended to test whether TCR sequence diversity was altered and clonal T-cell expansion was caused by ivuxolimab. Intravenous ivuxolimab was administered to patients every 2 weeks at six dose levels: 0.01, 0.1, 0.3, 1.5, 3 and 10 mg/kg. Three dose-escalation patients achieved partial responses, one with hepatocellular carcinoma and two with cutaneous melanoma. In the dose-escalation cohort, roughly four fifths of patients were male, and the mean age was around 60 years, with a range of 23 to 79. Prior anti-PD-1, anti-PD-L1 or anti-CTLA-4 therapy was permitted, and about two fifths of dose-escalation patients had received checkpoint inhibitors. The monotherapy dose-escalation portion (N of about 52 patients) of the phase I ivuxolimab trial is reported in the paper. Broad study findings and their caveats: Low levels of normalized T-cell clonal expansion were also seen in some patients who did not respond. After ivuxolimab, expanded clones were on average more numerous among CD8+ T cells than among CD4+ T cells. At doses of 0.1 to 3.0 mg/kg, clonal expansion of both CD4+ and CD8+ T cells in blood was seen between baseline and week 6. In the 0.1-3.0 mg/kg groups, partial responders were among the patients with the lowest normalized peripheral clonal expansion, particularly in CD8+ T cells. The antigen specificity of the peripheral T cells that underwent clonal expansion was not determined.

Concerning this clone: Its antigen is unknown. Base qualities are missing; no much larger clone stands one base away.

Genomic DNA was extracted from sorted cells for sequencing of the TCRbeta CDR3 region. The immunoSEQ Assay was used to sequence the TCRbeta CDR3 regions. Here the immuneACCESS table is served through TCRdb, limited to in-frame sequences with V and J called. Missing clones are a known gap in these copies; in checked studies unresolved V genes cover under half, and the rest lacks a known reason. Here the sample has under 90,000 clones; 75% to 90% occur a single time. The ten largest clonotypes hold around 0.21% of the sample. From a lookup of the germline V gene, CDR1 and CDR2 are LGHNT and FRNRAP. Taken from cysteine to phenylalanine, the CDR3 has 14 residues. Only the CDR3 portion is preserved as DNA: 42 bases, with reading frame beginning at the first base. Cut back by 1 base and 2 bases, the V and J ends lie 8 bases apart. The trial excluded patients who had a history of autoimmune disease or who were on systemic immunosuppression. Peripheral blood for TCR sequencing was drawn from every dose cohort at baseline, at cycle 4 day 1 and at cycle 7 day 1. The samples were drawn from a first-in-human, open-label, multicenter phase I dose-escalation trial of ivuxolimab. Adults with locally advanced or metastatic melanoma, renal cell, hepatocellular, or head and neck squamous cell carcinoma were enrolled in the trial. Before TCR sequencing, CD4+ T cells and CD8+ T cells were sorted from peripheral blood as separate populations.

The source is an adult with an advanced solid tumor such as melanoma, head and neck, liver or kidney cancer. The sequence is built from TRBV12-5 and TRBJ1-1; too little of a D gene remains to name it. Sample: CD4+ or CD8+ T cells sorted from blood, taken in a trial of the OX40 agonist ivuxolimab. DNA sequence: TGTGCTAGTGGTTTGGAGACACTTAACACTGAAGCTTTCTTT. The resulting protein is CASGLETLNTEAFF.